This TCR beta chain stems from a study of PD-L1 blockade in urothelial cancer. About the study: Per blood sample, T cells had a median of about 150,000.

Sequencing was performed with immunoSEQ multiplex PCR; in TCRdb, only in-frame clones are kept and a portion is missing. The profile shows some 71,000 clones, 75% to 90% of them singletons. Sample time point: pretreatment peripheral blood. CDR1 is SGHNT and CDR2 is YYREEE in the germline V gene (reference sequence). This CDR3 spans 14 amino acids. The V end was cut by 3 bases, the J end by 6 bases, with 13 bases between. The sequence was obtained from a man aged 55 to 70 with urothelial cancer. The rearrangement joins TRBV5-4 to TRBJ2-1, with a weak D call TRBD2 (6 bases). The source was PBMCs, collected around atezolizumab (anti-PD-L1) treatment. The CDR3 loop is CASSWDSRPNEQFF. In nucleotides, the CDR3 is TGTGCCAGCAGCTGGGACTCGCGGCCCAATGAGCAGTTCTTC.